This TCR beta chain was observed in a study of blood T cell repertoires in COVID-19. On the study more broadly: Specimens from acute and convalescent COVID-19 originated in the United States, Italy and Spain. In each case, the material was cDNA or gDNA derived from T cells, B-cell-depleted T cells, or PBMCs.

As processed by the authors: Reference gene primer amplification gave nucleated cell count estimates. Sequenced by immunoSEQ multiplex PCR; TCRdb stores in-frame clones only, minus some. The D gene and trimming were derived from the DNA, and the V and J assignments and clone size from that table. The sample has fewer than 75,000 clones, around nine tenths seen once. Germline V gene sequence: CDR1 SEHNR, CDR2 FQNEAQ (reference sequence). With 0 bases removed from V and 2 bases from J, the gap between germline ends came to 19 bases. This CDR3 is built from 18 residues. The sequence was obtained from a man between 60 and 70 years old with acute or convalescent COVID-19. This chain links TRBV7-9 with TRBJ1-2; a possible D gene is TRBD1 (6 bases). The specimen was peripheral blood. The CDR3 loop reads CASSLAAKGQLNNYGYTF. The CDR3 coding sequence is TGTGCCAGCAGCTTAGCCGCAAAAGGACAGCTGAACAACTATGGCTACACCTTC.